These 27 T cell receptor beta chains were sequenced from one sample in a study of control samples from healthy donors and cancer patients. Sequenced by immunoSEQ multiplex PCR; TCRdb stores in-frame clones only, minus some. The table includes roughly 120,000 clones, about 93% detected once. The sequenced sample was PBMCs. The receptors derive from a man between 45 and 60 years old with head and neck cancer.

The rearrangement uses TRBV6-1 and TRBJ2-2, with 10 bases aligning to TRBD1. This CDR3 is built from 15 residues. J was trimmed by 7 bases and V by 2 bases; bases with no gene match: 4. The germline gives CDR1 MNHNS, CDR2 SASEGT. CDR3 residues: CASSEFGQGGGELFF. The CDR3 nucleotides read TGTGCCAGCAGTGAATTCGGACAGGGGGGCGGGGAGCTGTTTTTT.

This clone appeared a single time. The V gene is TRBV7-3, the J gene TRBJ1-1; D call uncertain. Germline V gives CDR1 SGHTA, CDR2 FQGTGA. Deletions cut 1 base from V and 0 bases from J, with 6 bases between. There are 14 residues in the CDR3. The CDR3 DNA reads TGTGCCAGCAGCTTAAATGCAGTGAACACTGAAGCTTTCTTT. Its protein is CASSLNAVNTEAFF.

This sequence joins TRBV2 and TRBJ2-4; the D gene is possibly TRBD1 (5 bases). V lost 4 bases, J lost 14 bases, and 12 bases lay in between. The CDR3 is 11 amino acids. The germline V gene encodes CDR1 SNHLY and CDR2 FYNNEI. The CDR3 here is CASSGLTVEYF. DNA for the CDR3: TGTGCCAGCAGTGGGCTGACAGTAGAGTACTTC.

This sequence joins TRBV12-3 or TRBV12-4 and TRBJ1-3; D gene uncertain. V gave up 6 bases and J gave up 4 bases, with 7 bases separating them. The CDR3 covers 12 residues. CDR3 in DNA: TGTGCCAGCAGGATTAGAGGAAACACCATATATTTT. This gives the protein CASRIRGNTIYF.

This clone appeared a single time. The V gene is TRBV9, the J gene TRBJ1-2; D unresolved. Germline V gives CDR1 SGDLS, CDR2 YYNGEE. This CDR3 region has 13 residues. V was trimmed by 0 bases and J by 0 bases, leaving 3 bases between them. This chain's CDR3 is CASSVDTNYGYTF. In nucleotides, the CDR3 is TGTGCCAGCAGCGTAGATACTAACTATGGCTACACCTTC.

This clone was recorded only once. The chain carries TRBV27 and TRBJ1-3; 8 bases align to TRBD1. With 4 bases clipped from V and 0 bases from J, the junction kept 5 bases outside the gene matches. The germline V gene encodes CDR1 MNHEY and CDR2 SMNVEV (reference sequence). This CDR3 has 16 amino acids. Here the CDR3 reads CASSSIGTGSGNTIYF. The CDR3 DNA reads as TGTGCCAGCAGTTCGATCGGGACAGGCTCTGGAAACACCATATATTTT.

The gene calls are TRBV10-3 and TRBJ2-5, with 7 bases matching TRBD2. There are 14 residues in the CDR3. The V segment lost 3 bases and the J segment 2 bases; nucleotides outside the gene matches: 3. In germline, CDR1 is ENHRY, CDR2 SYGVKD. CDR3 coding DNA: TGTGCCATCAGTGACTCTAGCGGACAAGAGACCCAGTACTTC. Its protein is CAISDSSGQETQYF.

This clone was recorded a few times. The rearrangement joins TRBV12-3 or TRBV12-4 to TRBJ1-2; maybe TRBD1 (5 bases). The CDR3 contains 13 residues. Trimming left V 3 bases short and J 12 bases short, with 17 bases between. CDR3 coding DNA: TGTGCCAGCAGTTTGATGCAGGGAACCGTTCACACCTTC. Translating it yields CASSLMQGTVHTF.

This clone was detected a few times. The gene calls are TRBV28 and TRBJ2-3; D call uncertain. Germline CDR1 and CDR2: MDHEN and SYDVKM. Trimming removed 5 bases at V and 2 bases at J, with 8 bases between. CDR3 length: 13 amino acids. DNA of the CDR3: TGTGCCAGCAGTACTGTCGCCACAGATACGCAGTATTTT. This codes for CASSTVATDTQYF.

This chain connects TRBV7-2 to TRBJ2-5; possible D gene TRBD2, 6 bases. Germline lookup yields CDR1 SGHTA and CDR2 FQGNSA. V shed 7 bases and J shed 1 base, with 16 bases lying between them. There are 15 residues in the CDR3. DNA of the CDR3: TGTGCCAGCACTCTAAACGGGGGACTCCAAGAGACCCAGTACTTC. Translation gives CASTLNGGLQETQYF.

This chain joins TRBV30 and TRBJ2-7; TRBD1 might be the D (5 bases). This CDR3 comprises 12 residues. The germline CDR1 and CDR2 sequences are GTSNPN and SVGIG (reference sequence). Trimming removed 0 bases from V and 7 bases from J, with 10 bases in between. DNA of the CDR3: TGTGCCTGGAGTGTAGGGGTGAGGGAGCAGTACTTC. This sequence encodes CAWSVGVREQYF. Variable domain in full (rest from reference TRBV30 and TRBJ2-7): SQTIHQWPATLVQPVGSPLSLECTVEGTSNPNLYWYRQAAGRGLQLLFYSVGIGQISSEVPQNLSASRPQDRQFILSSKKLLLSDSGFYLCAWSVGVREQYFGPGTRLTVT.

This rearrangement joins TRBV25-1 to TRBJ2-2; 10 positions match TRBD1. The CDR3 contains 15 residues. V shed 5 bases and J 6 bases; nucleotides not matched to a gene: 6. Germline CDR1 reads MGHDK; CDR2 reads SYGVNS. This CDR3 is CASSSPGQGSGELFF. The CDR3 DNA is TGTGCCAGCAGTTCTCCGGGACAGGGGTCCGGGGAGCTGTTTTTT.

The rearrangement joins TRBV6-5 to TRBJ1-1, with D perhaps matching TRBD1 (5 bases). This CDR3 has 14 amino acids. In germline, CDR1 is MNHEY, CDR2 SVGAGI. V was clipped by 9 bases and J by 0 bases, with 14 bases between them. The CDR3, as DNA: TGTGCCAGTAAAAACAGGCTAATGAACACTGAAGCTTTCTTT. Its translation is CASKNRLMNTEAFF.

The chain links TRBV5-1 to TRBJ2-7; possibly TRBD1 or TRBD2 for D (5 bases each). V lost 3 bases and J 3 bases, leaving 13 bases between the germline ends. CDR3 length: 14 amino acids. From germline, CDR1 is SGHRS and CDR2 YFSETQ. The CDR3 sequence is CASSWGTGRYEQYF. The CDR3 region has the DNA TGCGCCAGCAGCTGGGGGACGGGACGCTACGAGCAGTACTTC.

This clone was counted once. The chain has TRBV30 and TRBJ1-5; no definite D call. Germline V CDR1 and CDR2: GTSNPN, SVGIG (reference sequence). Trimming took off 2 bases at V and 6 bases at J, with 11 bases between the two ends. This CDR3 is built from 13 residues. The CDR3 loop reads CAWSREVGQPQHF. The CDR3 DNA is TGTGCCTGGAGTAGGGAGGTAGGTCAGCCCCAGCATTTT.

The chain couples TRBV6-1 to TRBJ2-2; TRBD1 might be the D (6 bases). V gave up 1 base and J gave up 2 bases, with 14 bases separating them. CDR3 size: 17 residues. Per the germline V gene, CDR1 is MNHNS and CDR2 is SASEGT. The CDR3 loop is CASSEGFRGVNTGELFF. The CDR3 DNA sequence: TGTGCCAGCAGTGAAGGTTTCAGGGGAGTTAACACCGGGGAGCTGTTTTTT.

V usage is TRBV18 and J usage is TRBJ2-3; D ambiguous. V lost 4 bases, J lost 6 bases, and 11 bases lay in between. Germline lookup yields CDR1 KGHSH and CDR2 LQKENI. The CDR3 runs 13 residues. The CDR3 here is CASSLGVSDTQYF. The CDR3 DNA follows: TGTGCCAGCTCACTAGGTGTTTCGGATACGCAGTATTTT.

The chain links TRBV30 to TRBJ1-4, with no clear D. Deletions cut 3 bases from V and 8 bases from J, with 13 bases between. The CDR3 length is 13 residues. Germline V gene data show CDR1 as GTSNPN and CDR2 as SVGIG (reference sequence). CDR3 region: CAWSPGMIEKLFF. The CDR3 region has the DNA TGTGCCTGGAGCCCCGGAATGATCGAAAAACTGTTTTTT.

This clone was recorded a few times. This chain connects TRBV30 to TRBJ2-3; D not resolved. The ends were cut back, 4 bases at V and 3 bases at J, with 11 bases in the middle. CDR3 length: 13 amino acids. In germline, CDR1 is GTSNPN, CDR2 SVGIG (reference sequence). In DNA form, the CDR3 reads TGTGCCTGGACGGGCTATGAGACAGATACGCAGTATTTT. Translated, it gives CAWTGYETDTQYF.

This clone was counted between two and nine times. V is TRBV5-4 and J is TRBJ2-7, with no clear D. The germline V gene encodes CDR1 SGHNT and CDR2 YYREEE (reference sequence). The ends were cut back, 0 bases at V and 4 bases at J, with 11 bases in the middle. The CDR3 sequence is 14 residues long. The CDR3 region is CASSLGGTEYEQYF. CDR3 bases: TGTGCCAGCAGCTTGGGGGGAACAGAGTACGAGCAGTACTTC.

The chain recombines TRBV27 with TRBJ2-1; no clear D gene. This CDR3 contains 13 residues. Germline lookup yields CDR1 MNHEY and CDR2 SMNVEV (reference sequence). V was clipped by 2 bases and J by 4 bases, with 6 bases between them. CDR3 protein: CASSLHRYNEQFF. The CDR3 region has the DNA TGTGCCAGCAGTTTACACAGATACAATGAGCAGTTCTTC.

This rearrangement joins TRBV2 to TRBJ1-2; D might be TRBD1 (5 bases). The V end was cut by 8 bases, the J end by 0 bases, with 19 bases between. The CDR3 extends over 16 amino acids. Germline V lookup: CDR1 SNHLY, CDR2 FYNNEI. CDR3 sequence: CASLERQIKANYGYTF. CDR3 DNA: TGTGCCAGCCTTGAGAGACAGATAAAAGCTAACTATGGCTACACCTTC.

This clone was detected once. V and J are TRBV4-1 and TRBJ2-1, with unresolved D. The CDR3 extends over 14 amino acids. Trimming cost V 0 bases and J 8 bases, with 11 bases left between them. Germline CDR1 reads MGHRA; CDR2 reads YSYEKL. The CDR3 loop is CASSQDSPADEQFF. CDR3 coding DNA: TGCGCCAGCAGCCAAGATAGCCCCGCCGATGAGCAGTTCTTC.

The CDR3 spells CASSLEGQGRDTQYF. In DNA, the CDR3 is TGCGCCAGCAGCTTGGAAGGACAGGGGAGAGATACGCAGTATTTT. The chain uses TRBV5-1 and TRBJ2-3, with 9 bases matching TRBD1. From germline, CDR1 is SGHRS and CDR2 YFSETQ. Trimming removed 0 bases from V and 5 bases from J; junction bases left unmatched: 4. This CDR3 is 15 amino acids long.

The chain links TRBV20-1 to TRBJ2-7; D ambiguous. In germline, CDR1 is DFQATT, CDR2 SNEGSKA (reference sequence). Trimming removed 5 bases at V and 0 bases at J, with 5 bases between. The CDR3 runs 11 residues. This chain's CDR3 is CSASDSYEQYF. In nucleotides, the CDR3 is TGCAGTGCTTCCGACTCCTACGAGCAGTACTTC.

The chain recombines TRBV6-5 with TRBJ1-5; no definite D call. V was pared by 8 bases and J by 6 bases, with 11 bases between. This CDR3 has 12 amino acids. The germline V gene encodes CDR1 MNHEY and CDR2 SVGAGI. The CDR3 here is CASGLGVQPQHF. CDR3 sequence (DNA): TGTGCCAGCGGCCTCGGGGTTCAGCCCCAGCATTTT.

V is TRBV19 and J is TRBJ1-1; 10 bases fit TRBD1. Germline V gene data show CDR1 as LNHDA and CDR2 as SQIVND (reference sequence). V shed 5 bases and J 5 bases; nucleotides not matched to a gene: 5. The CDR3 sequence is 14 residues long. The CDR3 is CASSFPGQGTEAFF. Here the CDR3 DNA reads TGTGCCAGTAGTTTTCCGGGACAGGGGACTGAAGCTTTCTTT.